A selection of T cell receptor beta chains follows, all from one sample in a study of blood T cell repertoires in COVID-19. The method was immunoSEQ multiplex PCR; TCRdb's version includes in-frame clones alone and lacks a portion of them. The sample carries about 440,000 clones, around 88% recorded once. Input material: peripheral blood. These receptors originate from a woman between 50 and 59 years old with COVID-19, enrolled during active disease. Each CDR3 is given with its conserved first and last residue. D genes are given only for firm matches. Only part of the rows carry a size: once, few, many, or a class if the clone is expanded.

V gene	D gene	J gene	clone size	CDR3 DNA	CDR3 protein
TRBV23-1	-	TRBJ1-3	-	TGCGCCAGCAGTCAATGGACGAAACAGGGTCGGTGGTCTGGAAACACCATATATTTT	CASSQWTKQGRWSGNTIYF
TRBV7-9	-	TRBJ1-1	-	TGTGCCAGCAGCCACGGGACAATACACATGAACACTGAAGCTTTCTTT	CASSHGTIHMNTEAFF
TRBV29-1	TRBD1	TRBJ1-1	few	TGCAGCGTTGGCCCCGCCTTGTCGGACAGGGGGAACACTGAAGCTTTCTTT	CSVGPALSDRGNTEAFF
TRBV7-2	-	TRBJ1-2	-	TGTGCCAGCAGCTCCCGGACAGAACAGAACGCTAACTATGGCTACACCTTC	CASSSRTEQNANYGYTF
TRBV10-3	TRBD1	TRBJ1-2	-	TGTGCCATCAGTGATAGGACAGGCTATGGCTACACCTTC	CAISDRTGYGYTF
TRBV4-1	-	TRBJ1-2	-	TGCGCCAGCAGCCCAGGGCAAGGCTATGGCTACACCTTC	CASSPGQGYGYTF
TRBV9	-	TRBJ1-5	-	TGTGCCAGCAGCGTGACACCTGATCCCAATCAGCCCCAGCATTTT	CASSVTPDPNQPQHF
TRBV30	-	TRBJ1-1	-	TGTGCCTGCCGGGTAATAGGGGGGGGAGCCACTGAAGCTTTCTTT	CACRVIGGGATEAFF
TRBV11-2	-	TRBJ2-6	-	TGTGCCAGCAGCCCAACGCGCTCTGGGGCCAACGTCCTGACTTTC	CASSPTRSGANVLTF
TRBV7-9	-	TRBJ2-7	-	TGTGCCAGCAGGGGCCCTGGGAGCTCCTACGAGCAGTACTTC	CASRGPGSSYEQYF
TRBV7-2	-	TRBJ1-6	once	TGTGCCAGCAGCCTCAATTCACCCCTCCACTTT	CASSLNSPLHF
TRBV7-3	-	TRBJ2-5	-	TGTGCCAGCAGCGGCGGGGCGGGGTTACAAGAGACCCAGTACTTC	CASSGGAGLQETQYF
TRBV11-2	TRBD1	TRBJ1-2	-	TGTGCCAGCAGCTCCCGTCTTAGACAGGGGACGGGCTACACCTTC	CASSSRLRQGTGYTF
TRBV19	-	TRBJ1-1	-	TGTGCCAGTAGTATCGGGGAGGGGCGAGTTTTCTTT	CASSIGEGRVFF
TRBV5-4	TRBD2	TRBJ2-1	-	TGTGCCAGCAGCCTCCGAGCGGGGGGGAACTACAATGAGCAGTTCTTC	CASSLRAGGNYNEQFF
TRBV5-1	TRBD1	TRBJ2-3	-	TGCGCCAGCTGCCGGACAGGGACGGCCTCCACAGATACGCAGTATTTT	CASCRTGTASTDTQYF
TRBV7-2	TRBD2	TRBJ2-7	-	TGTGCCAGCAGGGGGGACTACTCCTACGAGCAGTACTTC	CASRGDYSYEQYF
TRBV6-1	-	TRBJ2-1	-	TGTGCCAGCAGGGGGGGACAGCAGAGAAATGAGCAGTTCTTC	CASRGGQQRNEQFF
TRBV6-5	TRBD1	TRBJ1-2	once	TGTGCCAGCAGACGGGACAGGGATCACTATGGCTACACCTTC	CASRRDRDHYGYTF
TRBV9	TRBD2	TRBJ2-1	-	TGTGCCAGCAGCGCCAATCCCTCAGAGCGGGGGGGTAATATCGAGCAGTTCTTC	CASSANPSERGGNIEQFF
TRBV7-9	-	TRBJ2-3	-	TGTGCCAGCAGCTTACGACGACTTACTAGCACAGATACGCAGTATTTT	CASSLRRLTSTDTQYF
TRBV6-5	TRBD2	TRBJ2-1	-	TGTGCCAGCAGTTACCGACTAGCGGGGGGTGAGGAGCAGTTCTTC	CASSYRLAGGEEQFF
TRBV28	-	TRBJ1-6	-	TGTGCCAGCACAGAGGCTCTTAATTCACCCCTCCACTTT	CASTEALNSPLHF
TRBV5-1	TRBD1	TRBJ1-2	-	TGCGCCAGCAGCTGGGACAGTCAGGGCTACACCTTC	CASSWDSQGYTF
TRBV15	TRBD2	TRBJ2-1	few	TGTGCCACCAGCAGAGAAAAATGGACTAGCGGGGGAAATGAGCAGTTCTTC	CATSREKWTSGGNEQFF
TRBV28	TRBD1	TRBJ1-1	-	TGTGCCAGCATCCTAGGACAGGGGACTATGAACACTGAAGCTTTCTTT	CASILGQGTMNTEAFF
TRBV15	TRBD2	TRBJ2-7	once	TGTGCCACCAGCAGAGGATCGACTAGCGGGGGCTACGAGCAGTACTTC	CATSRGSTSGGYEQYF
TRBV5-4	TRBD1	TRBJ1-3	-	TGTGCCAGCAGCTTGACAGGGGCTGGAAACACCATATATTTT	CASSLTGAGNTIYF
TRBV28	TRBD1	TRBJ1-2	-	TGTGCCAGCAGTTTATCTCAGGGGGCTGGTGGCTACACCTTC	CASSLSQGAGGYTF
TRBV9	-	TRBJ2-3	-	TGTGCCAGCAGCGGATTAGGAGGGGATACGCAGTATTTT	CASSGLGGDTQYF
TRBV5-4	TRBD1	TRBJ2-7	-	TGTGCCAGCAGCCCGGGACAGGGCCCCTACGAGCAGTACTTC	CASSPGQGPYEQYF
TRBV24-1	TRBD2	TRBJ2-2	-	TGTGCCACCAGTGATTGGACTAGCGGGGGGACCGGGGAGCTGTTTTTT	CATSDWTSGGTGELFF
TRBV12-3/TRBV12-4	-	TRBJ1-2	-	TGTGCCAGCAGCCTGGGACAATGGGATGGCTACACCTTC	CASSLGQWDGYTF
TRBV7-2	-	TRBJ1-1	-	TGTGCCAGCAGCGAACTCAGGGGTGTCAATGCTTTCTTT	CASSELRGVNAFF
TRBV2	TRBD1	TRBJ1-5	few	TGTGCCAGCCTATCAGACAGGGGAATAAATCAGCCCCAGCATTTT	CASLSDRGINQPQHF
TRBV12-3/TRBV12-4	-	TRBJ2-2	-	TGTGCCAGCACGAGCGGCGGGGAGCTGTTTTTT	CASTSGGELFF
TRBV6-5	TRBD1	TRBJ2-7	few	TGTGCCAGCAGTACCGGGACAGCGACCTACGAGCAGTACTTC	CASSTGTATYEQYF
TRBV11-2	-	TRBJ2-1	-	TGTGCCAGCAGCCCCGAGGGGCTCCGGGGGAATGAGCAGTTCTTC	CASSPEGLRGNEQFF
TRBV4-2	-	TRBJ2-5	-	TGTGCCAGCAGCCAAGTATCCGGGACAAAAGAGACCCAGTACTTC	CASSQVSGTKETQYF
TRBV30	-	TRBJ2-3	-	TGTGCCTGGAGTGAATTCCACAGAGATACGCAGTATTTT	CAWSEFHRDTQYF